The clone carrying this T cell receptor (beta chain) has only one observation. TCRdb keeps only in-frame clones here, not all; method: immunoSEQ multiplex PCR. Of about 200,000 clones listed, about nine tenths are singletons. In assigning cohorts, the study relied on participant-reported clinical history. Cohort 3 donors counted as recovered after two negative PCRs, clearance, or resolved symptoms. With 6 bases removed from V and 2 bases from J, the gap between germline ends came to 17 bases. The CDR3 covers 16 residues. Per germline, CDR1 MDHEN and CDR2 SYDVKM. The data were obtained in a study of blood T cell repertoires in COVID-19. In the study overall: Sources were T cells, B-cell-depleted T cells, or PBMCs; the material itself was cDNA or gDNA.

This TCR derives from a man aged 25 to 45 who had recovered from COVID-19. V usage is TRBV28 and J usage is TRBJ2-1; D perhaps matches TRBD2 (5 bases). Sequenced sample: PBMCs or T cells enriched from blood (not recorded which). The CDR3 region is CASSTTDYGAYNEQFF. The CDR3 region has the DNA TGTGCCAGCAGCACCACAGACTACGGAGCCTACAATGAGCAGTTCTTC.